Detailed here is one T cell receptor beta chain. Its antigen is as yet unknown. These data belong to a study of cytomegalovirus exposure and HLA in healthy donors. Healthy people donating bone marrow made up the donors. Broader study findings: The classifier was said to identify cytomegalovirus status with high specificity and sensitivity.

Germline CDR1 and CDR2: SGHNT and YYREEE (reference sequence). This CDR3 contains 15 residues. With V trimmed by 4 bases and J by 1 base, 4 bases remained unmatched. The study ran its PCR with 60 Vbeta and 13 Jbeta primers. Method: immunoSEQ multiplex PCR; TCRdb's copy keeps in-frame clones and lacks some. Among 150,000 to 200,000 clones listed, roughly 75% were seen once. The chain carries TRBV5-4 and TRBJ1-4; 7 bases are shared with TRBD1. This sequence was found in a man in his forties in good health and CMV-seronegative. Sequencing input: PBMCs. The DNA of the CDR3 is TGTGCCAGCAGCCTTGACAGGGTAACTAATGAAAAACTGTTTTTT. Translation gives CASSLDRVTNEKLFF.